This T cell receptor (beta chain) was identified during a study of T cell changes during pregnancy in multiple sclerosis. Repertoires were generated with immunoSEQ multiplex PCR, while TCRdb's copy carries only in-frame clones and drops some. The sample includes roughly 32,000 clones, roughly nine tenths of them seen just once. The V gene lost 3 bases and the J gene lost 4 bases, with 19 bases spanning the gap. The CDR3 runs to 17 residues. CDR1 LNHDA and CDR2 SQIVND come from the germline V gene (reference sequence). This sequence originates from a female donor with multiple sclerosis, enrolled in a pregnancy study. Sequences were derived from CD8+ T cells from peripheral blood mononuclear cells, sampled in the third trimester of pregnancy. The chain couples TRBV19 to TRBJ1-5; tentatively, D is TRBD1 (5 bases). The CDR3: CASSIRLVGVSNQPQHF. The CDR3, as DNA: TGTGCCAGTAGTATTCGGCTTGTAGGGGTTTCGAATCAGCCCCAGCATTTT.